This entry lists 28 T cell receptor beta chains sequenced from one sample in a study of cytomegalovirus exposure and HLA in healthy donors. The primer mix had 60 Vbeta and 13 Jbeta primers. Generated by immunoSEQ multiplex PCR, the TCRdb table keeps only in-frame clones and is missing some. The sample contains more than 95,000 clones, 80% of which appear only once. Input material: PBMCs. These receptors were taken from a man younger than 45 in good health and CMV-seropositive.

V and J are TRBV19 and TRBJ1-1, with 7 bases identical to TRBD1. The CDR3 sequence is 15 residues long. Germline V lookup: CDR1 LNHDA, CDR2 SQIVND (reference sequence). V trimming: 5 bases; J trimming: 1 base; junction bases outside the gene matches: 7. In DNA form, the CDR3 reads TGTGCCAGTAGTGTTCGACAGGGAAGGAACACTGAAGCTTTCTTT. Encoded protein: CASSVRQGRNTEAFF. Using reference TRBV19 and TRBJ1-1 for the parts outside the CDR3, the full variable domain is DGGITQSPKYLFRKEGQNVTLSCEQNLNHDAMYWYRQDPGQGLRLIYYSQIVNDFQKGDIAEGYSVSREKKESFPLTVTSAQKNPTAFYLCASSVRQGRNTEAFFGQGTRLTVV.

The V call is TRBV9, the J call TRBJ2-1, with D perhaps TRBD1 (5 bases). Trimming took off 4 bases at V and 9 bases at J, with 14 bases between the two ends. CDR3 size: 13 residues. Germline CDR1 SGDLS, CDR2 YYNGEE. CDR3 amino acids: CASSMQGSGEQFF. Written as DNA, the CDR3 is TGTGCCAGCAGCATGCAGGGATCGGGTGAGCAGTTCTTC.

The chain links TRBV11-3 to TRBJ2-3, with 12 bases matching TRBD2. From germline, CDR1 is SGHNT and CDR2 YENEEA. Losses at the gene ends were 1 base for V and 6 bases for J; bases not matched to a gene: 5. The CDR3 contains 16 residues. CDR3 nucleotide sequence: TGTGCCAGCAGCTTAGGACTAGCGGGGGAAGCGGATACGCAGTATTTT. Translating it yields CASSLGLAGEADTQYF.

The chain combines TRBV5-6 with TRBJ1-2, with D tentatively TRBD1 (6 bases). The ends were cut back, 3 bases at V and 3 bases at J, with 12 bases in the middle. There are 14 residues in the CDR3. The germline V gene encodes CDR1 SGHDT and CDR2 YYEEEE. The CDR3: CASSSGGLYYGYTF. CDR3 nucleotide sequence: TGTGCCAGCAGCTCTGGGGGCTTATACTATGGCTACACCTTC.

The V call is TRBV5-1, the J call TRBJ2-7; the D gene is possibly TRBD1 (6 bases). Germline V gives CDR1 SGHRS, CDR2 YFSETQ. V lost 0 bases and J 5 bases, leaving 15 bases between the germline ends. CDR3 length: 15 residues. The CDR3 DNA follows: TGCGCCAGCAGCTTGGAGGGCAGGGGTCTGGACGAGCAGTACTTC. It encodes CASSLEGRGLDEQYF.

As DNA, the CDR3 is TGTGCCAGCAGTGCCCGGGGGGGAGACACAGATACGCAGTATTTT. Its protein product is CASSARGGDTDTQYF. The chain recombines TRBV6-4 with TRBJ2-3, with 8 bases lining up with TRBD2. Trimming at V came to 4 bases and at J to 2 bases, leaving 5 bases not matched to a gene. There are 15 residues in the CDR3. Germline-derived CDR1 and CDR2 are MRHNA and SNTAGT.

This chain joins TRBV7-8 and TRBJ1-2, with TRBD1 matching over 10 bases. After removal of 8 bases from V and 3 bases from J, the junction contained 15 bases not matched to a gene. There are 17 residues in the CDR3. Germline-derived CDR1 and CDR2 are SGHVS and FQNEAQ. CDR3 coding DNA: TGTGCCAGCCAAAAGAGGGTCCGGGACAGGGGATACTATGGCTACACCTTC. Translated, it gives CASQKRVRDRGYYGYTF. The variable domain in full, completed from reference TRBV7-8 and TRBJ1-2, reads GAGVSQSPRYKVAKRGQDVALRCDPISGHVSLFWYQQALGQGPEFLTYFQNEAQLDKSGLPSDRFFAERPEGSVSTLKIQRTQQEDSAVYLCASQKRVRDRGYYGYTFGSGTRLTVV.

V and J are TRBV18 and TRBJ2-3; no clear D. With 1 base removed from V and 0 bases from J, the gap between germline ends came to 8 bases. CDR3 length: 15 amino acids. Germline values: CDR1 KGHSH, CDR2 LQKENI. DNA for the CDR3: TGTGCCAGCTCACCACTGACAAAAAGCACAGATACGCAGTATTTT. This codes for CASSPLTKSTDTQYF.

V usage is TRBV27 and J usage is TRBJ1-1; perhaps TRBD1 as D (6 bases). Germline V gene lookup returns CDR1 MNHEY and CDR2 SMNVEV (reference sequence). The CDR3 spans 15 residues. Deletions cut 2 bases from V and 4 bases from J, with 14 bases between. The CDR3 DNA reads TGTGCCAGCAGTTTAATGCCGAGACAGGCCACTGAAGCTTTCTTT. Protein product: CASSLMPRQATEAFF.

The CDR3 DNA sequence: TGCGCCAGCAGCAGGGGACAGGATAATTCACCCCTCCACTTT. Its protein product is CASSRGQDNSPLHF. The gene calls are TRBV5-1 and TRBJ1-6; 8 bases are a match to TRBD1. The CDR3 is made up of 14 amino acids. V lost 4 bases and J lost 5; bases outside the gene matches: 2. Per germline, CDR1 SGHRS and CDR2 YFSETQ.

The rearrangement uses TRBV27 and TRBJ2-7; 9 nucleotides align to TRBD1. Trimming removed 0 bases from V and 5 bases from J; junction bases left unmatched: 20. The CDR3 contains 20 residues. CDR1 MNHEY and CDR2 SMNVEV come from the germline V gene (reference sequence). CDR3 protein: CASSLSSHYPTGQGSDEQYF. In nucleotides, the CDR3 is TGTGCCAGCAGTTTATCCTCCCATTATCCGACGGGACAGGGTTCCGACGAGCAGTACTTC.

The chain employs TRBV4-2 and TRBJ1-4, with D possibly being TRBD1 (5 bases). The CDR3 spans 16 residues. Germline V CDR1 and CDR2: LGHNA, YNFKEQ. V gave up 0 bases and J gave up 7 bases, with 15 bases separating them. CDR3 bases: TGTGCCAGCAGCCAAGAGGGGGGTCGCCTCACTGAAAAACTGTTTTTT. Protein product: CASSQEGGRLTEKLFF.

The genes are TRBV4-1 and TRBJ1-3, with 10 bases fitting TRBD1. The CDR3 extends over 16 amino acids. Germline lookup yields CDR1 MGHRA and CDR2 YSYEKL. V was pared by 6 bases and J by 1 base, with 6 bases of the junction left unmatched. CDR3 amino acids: CASRWTGGESGNTIYF. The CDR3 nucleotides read TGCGCCAGCAGATGGACAGGGGGGGAATCTGGAAACACCATATATTTT.

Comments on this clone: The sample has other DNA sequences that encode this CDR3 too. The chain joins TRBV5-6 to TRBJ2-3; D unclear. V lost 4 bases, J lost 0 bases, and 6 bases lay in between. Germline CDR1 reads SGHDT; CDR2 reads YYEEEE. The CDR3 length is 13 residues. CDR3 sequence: CASSETSTDTQYF. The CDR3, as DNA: TGTGCCAGCAGCGAGACTAGCACAGATACGCAGTATTTT.

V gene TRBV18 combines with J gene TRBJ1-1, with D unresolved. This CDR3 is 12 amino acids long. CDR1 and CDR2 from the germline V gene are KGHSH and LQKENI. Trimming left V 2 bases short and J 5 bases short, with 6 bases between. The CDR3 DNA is TGTGCCAGCTCACCAATCGTAACTGAAGCTTTCTTT. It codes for CASSPIVTEAFF.

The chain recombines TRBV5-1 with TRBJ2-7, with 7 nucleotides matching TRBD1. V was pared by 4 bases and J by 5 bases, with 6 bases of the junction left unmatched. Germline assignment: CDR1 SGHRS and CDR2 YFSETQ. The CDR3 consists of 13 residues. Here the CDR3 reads CASSVQGQHEQYF. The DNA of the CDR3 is TGCGCCAGCAGCGTACAGGGGCAGCACGAGCAGTACTTC.

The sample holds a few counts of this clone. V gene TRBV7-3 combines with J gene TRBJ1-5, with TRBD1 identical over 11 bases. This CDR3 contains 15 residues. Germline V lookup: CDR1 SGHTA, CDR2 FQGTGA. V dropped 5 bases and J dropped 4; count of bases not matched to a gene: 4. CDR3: CASSPGTGGNQPQHF. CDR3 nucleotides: TGTGCCAGCAGCCCAGGGACAGGGGGGAATCAGCCCCAGCATTTT.

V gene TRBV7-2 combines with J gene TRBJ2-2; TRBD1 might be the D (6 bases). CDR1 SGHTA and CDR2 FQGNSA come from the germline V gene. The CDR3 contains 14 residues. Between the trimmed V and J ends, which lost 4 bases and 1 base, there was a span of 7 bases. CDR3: CASSSQGNTGELFF. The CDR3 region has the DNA TGTGCCAGCAGCTCACAGGGGAACACCGGGGAGCTGTTTTTT.

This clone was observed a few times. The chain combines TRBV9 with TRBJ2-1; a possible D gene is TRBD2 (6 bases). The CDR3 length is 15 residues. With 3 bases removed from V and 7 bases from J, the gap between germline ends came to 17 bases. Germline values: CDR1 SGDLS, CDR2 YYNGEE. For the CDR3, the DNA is TGTGCCAGCAGCGGGGGGGTAGGTCGGCGGAATGAGCAGTTCTTC. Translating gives CASSGGVGRRNEQFF.

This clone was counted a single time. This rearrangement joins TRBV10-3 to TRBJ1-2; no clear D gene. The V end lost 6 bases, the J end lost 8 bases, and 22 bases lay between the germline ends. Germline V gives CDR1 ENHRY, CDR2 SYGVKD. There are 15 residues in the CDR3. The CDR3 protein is CAIRFQSELRSGYTF. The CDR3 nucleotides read TGTGCCATCAGATTCCAATCGGAGCTGAGGTCAGGCTACACCTTC.

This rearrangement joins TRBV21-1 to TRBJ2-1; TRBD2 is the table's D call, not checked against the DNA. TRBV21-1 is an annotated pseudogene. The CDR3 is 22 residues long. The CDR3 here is CASSKVWSSGGARFKLYNEQFF. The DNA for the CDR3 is TGTGCCAGCAGCAAAGTTTGGTCTAGCGGGGGGGCCCGCTTTAAGTTATACAATGAGCAGTTCTTC.

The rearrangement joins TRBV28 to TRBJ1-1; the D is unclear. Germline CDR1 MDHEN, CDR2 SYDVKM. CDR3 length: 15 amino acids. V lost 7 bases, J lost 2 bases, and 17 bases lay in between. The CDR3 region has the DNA TGTGCCAGCACCCAAAGCTTGGGGAGAAACACTGAAGCTTTCTTT. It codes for CASTQSLGRNTEAFF.

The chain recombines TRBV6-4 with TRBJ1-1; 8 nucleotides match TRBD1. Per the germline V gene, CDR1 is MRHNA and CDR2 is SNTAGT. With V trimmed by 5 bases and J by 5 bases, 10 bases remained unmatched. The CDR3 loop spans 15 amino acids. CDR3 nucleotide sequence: TGTGCCAGCAGTCCTATGACAGGGGTTGGTACTGAAGCTTTCTTT. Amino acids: CASSPMTGVGTEAFF.

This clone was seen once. The CDR3 sequence: CASSDWGAGANVLTF. In DNA form, the CDR3 reads TGTGCCAGCAGTGATTGGGGGGCTGGGGCCAACGTCCTGACTTTC. The chain has TRBV6-1 and TRBJ2-6; D perhaps matches TRBD2 (6 bases). The CDR3 runs 15 residues. CDR1 is MNHNS and CDR2 is SASEGT in the germline V gene. V dropped 3 bases and J dropped 2 bases, with 8 bases sitting between them.

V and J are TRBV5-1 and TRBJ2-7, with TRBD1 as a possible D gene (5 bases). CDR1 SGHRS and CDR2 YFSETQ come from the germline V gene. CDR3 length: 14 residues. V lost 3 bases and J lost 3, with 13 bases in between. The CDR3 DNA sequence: TGCGCCAGCAGCTCTGCTGACAGATACTACGAGCAGTACTTC. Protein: CASSSADRYYEQYF. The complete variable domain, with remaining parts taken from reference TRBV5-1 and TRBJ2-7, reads KAGVTQTPRYLIKTRGQQVTLSCSPISGHRSVSWYQQTPGQGLQFLFEYFSETQRNKGNFPGRFSGRQFSNSRSEMNVSTLELGDSALYLCASSSADRYYEQYFGPGTRLTVT.

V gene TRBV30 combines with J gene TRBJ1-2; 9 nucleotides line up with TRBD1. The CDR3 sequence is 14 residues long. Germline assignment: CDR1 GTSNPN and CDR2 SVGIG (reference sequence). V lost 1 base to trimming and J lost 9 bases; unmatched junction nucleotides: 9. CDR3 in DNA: TGTGCCTGGAGTGCTGCCGGGACAGGGATGCGCTACACCTTC. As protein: CAWSAAGTGMRYTF.

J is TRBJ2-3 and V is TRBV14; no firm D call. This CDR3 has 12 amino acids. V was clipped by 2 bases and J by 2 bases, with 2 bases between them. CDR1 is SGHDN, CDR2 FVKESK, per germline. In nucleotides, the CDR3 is TGTGCCAGCAGCCAATACACAGATACGCAGTATTTT. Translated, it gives CASSQYTDTQYF. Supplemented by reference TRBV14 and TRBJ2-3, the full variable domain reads EAGVTQFPSHSVIEKGQTVTLRCDPISGHDNLYWYRRVMGKEIKFLLHFVKESKQDESGMPNNRFLAERTGGTYSTLKVQPAELEDSGVYFCASSQYTDTQYFGPGTRLTVL.

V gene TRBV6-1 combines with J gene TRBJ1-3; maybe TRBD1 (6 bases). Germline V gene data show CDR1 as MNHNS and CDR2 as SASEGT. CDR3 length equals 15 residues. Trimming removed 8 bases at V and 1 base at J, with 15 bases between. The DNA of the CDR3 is TGTGCCAGCTGCTTCTCCGGACAGTCTGGAAACACCATATATTTT. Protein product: CASCFSGQSGNTIYF.